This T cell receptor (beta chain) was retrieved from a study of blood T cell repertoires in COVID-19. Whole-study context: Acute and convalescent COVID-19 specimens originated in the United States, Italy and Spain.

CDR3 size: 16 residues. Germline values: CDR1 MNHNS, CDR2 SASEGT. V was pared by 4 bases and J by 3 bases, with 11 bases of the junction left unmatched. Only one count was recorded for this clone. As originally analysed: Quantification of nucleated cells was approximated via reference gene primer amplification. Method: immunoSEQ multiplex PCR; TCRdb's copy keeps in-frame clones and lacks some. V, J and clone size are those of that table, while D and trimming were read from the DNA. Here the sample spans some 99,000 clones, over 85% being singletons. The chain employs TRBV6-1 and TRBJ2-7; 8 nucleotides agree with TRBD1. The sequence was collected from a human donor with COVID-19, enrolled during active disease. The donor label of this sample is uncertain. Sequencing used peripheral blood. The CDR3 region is CASSGAVGQGIYEQYF. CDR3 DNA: TGTGCCAGCAGTGGAGCCGTTGGACAGGGCATCTACGAGCAGTACTTC.